This TCR beta chain was profiled in a study of T cell repertoires in cytomegalovirus infection. TCRdb reanalysed the reads using MiXCR and keeps one entry per CDR3 protein. The data show under 800,000 distinct CDR3 sequences, more than 20% seen once. The CDR3 runs to 15 residues. Germline trimming cut 6 bases from V and 5 bases from J; bases unmatched to any gene: 9. Germline V lookup: CDR1 LGHNT, CDR2 FRNRAP. The TCR was taken from a human donor in good health (CMV status not recorded). Some clones in this sample may be carry-over from other donors' samples. The specimen was CD8+ T cells from PBMCs. The chain joins TRBV12-5 to TRBJ2-1; TRBD2 matches at 8 bases. The CDR3 nucleotides read TGTGCTAGTGGCTTCGTGGGACTAGATGACAATGAGCAGTTCTTC. This gives the protein CASGFVGLDDNEQFF.